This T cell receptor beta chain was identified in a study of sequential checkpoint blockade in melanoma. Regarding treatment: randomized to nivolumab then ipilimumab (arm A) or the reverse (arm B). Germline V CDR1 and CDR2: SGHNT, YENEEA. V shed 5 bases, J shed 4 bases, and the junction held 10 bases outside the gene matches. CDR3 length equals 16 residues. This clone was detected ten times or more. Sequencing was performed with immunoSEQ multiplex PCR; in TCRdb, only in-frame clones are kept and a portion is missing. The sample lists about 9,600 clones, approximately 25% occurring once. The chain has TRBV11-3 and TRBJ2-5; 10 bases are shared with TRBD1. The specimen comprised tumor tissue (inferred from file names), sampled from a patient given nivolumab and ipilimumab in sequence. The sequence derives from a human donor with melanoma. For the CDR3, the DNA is TGTGCCAGCAGCCCCGGGACAGGGGCCCTCGGAGAGACCCAGTACTTC. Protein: CASSPGTGALGETQYF.